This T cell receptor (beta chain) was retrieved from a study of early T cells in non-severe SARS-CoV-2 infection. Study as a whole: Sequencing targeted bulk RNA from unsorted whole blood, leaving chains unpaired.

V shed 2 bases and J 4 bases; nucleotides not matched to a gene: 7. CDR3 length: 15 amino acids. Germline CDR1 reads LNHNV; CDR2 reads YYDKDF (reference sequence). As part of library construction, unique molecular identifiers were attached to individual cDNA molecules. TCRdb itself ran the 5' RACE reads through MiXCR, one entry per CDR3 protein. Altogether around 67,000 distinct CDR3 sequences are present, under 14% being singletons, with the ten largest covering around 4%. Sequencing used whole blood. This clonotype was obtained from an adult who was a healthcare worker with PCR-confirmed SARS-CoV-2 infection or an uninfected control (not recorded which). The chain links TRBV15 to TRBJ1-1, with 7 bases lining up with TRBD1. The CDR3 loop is CATSRHTGVPTEAFF. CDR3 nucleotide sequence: TGTGCCACCAGCAGACACACAGGGGTGCCCACTGAAGCTTTCTTT.